This T cell receptor beta chain was sequenced for a study of CD8+ T cells in alopecia areata. Across the whole study: Severity of treated patients was scored by affected scalp percentage.

This CDR3 has 12 residues. V gave up 5 bases and J gave up 6 bases, with 13 bases separating them. The germline V gene encodes CDR1 SQVTM and CDR2 ANQGSEA. The sample holds a few counts of this clone. RNA was isolated and reverse transcribed to cDNA, the sequencing template. Clones were sequenced by immunoSEQ multiplex PCR, and TCRdb holds only the in-frame ones, with some missing. This sample has under 350,000 clones, with nearly 60% found just once. Treatment described: oral pan-JAK inhibitor, 5-10 mg twice daily. The rearrangement joins TRBV29-1 to TRBJ1-2; unclear D gene. The source of this sequence is a human donor with alopecia areata. This specimen was CD4+ T cells sorted from blood, taken at week 24, from a patient treated with tofacitinib. The CDR3 loop is CSVMRTSHGYTF. In DNA, the CDR3 is TGCAGCGTTATGAGAACATCGCATGGCTACACCTTC.